This T cell receptor beta chain is drawn from a study of T cells in Graves' hyperthyroidism and ophthalmopathy. This clonotype has ten or more counts. Authors of the study amplified TCR beta CDR3 regions from RNA transcripts. The HTBI primer set was used in a first-round RT-PCR of the TCR CDR3. Using its own MiXCR run on the multiplex PCR reads, TCRdb lists one record per CDR3 protein. The sample records 250,000 to 300,000 distinct CDR3 sequences, approximately 12% being singletons. Source material: blood. The clonotype comes from a woman in her twenties or thirties with Graves' hyperthyroidism that later progressed to Graves' ophthalmopathy.

CDR3 amino acids: CASSLAGLREQFF. For the CDR3, the DNA is TGTGCCAGCAGCTTAGCCGGCTTACGGGAGCAGTTCTTC. This chain uses TRBV7-2 with TRBJ2-1; D ambiguous. Trimming left V 0 bases short and J 10 bases short, with 10 bases between. Germline V gene sequence: CDR1 SGHTA, CDR2 FQGNSA. The CDR3 is 13 amino acids.